This T cell receptor beta chain is from a study of blood T cell repertoires in COVID-19 (dated by TCRdb to 2018 to 2020). As for the study more broadly: Collaborator samples came from the United States, Italy and Spain and covered acute and convalescent phases of COVID-19. The sample metadata nearly always contained a de-identified subject ID, COVID-19 status, age in years and sex. Where available, HLA class I and class II types were taken from metadata supplied by the sample provider and were not determined by assay-based typing. The prospective study material was composed of cDNA or gDNA derived from T cells, B-cell-depleted T cells, or PBMCs. The samples were drawn from the first 160 participants of the ongoing ImmuneRACE study and from about 1,200 subjects provided by 6 global collaborators. The repertoires were released in a freely available public database intended as a resource for research on the immune response to SARS-CoV-2. Deeply sampled blood TCRbeta repertoires from subjects exposed to, actively infected with, or recovered from COVID-19 were included in the dataset.

TCRbeta CDR3 regions were amplified from genomic DNA by means of the immunoSEQ Assay, a bias-controlled multiplex PCR. Per the authors' processing: The number of nucleated cells in each sample was estimated from the amplification of reference gene primers within the assay. To quantify the absolute abundance of each unique TCRbeta CDR3 rearrangement, sequence reads were collapsed and filtered. For each sample, productive Simpson clonality was calculated as the square root of Simpson's diversity index across productive rearrangements. The table was pulled from immuneACCESS by TCRdb, which kept in-frame rearrangements only. Such tables lose some clones; where checked, under half of the loss comes from unresolved V genes, and the rest has no known cause. The DNA was the basis for D and trimming; V, J and clone size are from that table. Across this sample there are approximately 210,000 clones, with 82% seen only once. The top ten clones comprise approximately 12% of the sample.

The germline V and J ends show losses of 3 bases and 7 bases respectively, and no gene match explains 6 bases of the junction. Inclusive of the bounding cysteine and phenylalanine, the CDR3 is 15 residues long. The entry retains the CDR3 DNA only, 45 bases that are in frame from base 1. From the germline V gene, CDR1 is ENHRY and CDR2 is SYGVKD. Each collaborating institution followed its own protocols to collect whole blood in K2EDTA tubes. For TCRbeta analysis, collaborators shipped samples as frozen whole blood, isolated PBMCs, or DNA extracted from either of those sample types. As to this clone: Its specific antigen is unknown. No per-base quality is available; no much larger clone lies one base away.

General study outcomes and caveats: How much clinical and demographic metadata was included differed by source and by participant, and the metadata was provided uncurated.

This TCR was sampled from a woman aged 40 to 50 with acute or convalescent COVID-19. The sample taken for sequencing was peripheral blood. This receptor chain uses TRBV10-3 and TRBJ2-1; 10 bases in the junction line up with TRBD2. The bases read TGTGCCATCAGTGATCTAGCGGGAGCGGCGAATGAGCAGTTCTTC. The resulting protein is CAISDLAGAANEQFF.